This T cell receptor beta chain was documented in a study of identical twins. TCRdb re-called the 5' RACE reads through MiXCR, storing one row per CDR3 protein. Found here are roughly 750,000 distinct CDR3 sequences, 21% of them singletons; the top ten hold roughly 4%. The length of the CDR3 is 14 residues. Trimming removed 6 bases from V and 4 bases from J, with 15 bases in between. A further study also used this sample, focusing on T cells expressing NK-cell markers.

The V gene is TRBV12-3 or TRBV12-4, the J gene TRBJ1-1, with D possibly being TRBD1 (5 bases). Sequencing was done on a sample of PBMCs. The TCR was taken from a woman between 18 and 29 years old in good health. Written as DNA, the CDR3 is TGTGCCAGCAGCAGACTTTTTGGGGGCACTGAAGCTTTCTTT. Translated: CASSRLFGGTEAFF.